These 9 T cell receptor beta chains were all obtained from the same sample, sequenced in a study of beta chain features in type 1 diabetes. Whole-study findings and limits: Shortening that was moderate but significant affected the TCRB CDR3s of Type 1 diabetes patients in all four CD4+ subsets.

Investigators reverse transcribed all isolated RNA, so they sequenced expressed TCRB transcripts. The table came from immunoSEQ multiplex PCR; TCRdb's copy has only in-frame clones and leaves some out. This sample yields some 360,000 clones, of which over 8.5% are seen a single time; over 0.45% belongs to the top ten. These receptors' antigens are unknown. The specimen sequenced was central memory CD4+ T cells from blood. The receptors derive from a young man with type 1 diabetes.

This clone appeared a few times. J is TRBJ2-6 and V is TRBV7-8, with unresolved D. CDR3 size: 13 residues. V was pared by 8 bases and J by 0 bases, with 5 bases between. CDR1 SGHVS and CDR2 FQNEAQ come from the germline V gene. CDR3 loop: CASGPSGANVLTF. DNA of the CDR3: TGTGCCAGCGGGCCCTCTGGGGCCAACGTCCTGACTTTC.

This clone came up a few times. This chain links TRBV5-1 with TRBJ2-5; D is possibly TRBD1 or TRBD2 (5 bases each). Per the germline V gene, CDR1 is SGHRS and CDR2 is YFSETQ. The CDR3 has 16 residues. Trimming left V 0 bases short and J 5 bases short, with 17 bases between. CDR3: CASSLAGTADAETQYF. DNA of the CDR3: TGCGCCAGCAGCTTGGCCGGGACGGCGGATGCGGAGACCCAGTACTTC. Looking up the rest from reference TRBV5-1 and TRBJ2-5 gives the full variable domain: KAGVTQTPRYLIKTRGQQVTLSCSPISGHRSVSWYQQTPGQGLQFLFEYFSETQRNKGNFPGRFSGRQFSNSRSEMNVSTLELGDSALYLCASSLAGTADAETQYFGPGTRLLVL.

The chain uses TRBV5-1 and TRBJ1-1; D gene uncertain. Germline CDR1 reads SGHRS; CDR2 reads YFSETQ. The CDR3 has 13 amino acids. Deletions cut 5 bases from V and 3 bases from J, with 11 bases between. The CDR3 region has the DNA TGCGCCAGCAGAGCTCGAGTAGACACTGAAGCTTTCTTT. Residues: CASRARVDTEAFF. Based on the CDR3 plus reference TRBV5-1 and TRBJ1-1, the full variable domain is KAGVTQTPRYLIKTRGQQVTLSCSPISGHRSVSWYQQTPGQGLQFLFEYFSETQRNKGNFPGRFSGRQFSNSRSEMNVSTLELGDSALYLCASRARVDTEAFFGQGTRLTVV.

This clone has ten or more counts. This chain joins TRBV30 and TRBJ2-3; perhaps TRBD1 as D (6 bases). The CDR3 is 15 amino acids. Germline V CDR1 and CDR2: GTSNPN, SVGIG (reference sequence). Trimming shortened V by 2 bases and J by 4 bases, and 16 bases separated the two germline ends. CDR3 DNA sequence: TGTGCCTGGAGTCCGACGTGGACAGCTGCAGATACGCAGTATTTT. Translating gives CAWSPTWTAADTQYF.

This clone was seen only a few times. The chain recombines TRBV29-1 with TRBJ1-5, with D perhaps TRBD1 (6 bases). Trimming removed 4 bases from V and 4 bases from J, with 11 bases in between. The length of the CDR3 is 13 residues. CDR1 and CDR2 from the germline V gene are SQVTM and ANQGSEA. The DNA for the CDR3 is TGCAGCGTTGGGAAGGGGGGGAATCAGCCCCAGCATTTT. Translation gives CSVGKGGNQPQHF.

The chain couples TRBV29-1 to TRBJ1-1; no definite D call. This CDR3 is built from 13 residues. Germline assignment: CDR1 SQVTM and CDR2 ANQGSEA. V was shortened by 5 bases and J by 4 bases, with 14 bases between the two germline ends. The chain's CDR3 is CSVTPGYITEAFF. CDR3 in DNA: TGCAGCGTTACGCCAGGATATATCACTGAAGCTTTCTTT. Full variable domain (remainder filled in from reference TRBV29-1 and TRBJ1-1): SAVISQKPSRDICQRGTSLTIQCQVDSQVTMMFWYRQQPGQSLTLIATANQGSEATYESGFVIDKFPISRPNLTFSTLTVSNMSPEDSSIYLCSVTPGYITEAFFGQGTRLTVV.

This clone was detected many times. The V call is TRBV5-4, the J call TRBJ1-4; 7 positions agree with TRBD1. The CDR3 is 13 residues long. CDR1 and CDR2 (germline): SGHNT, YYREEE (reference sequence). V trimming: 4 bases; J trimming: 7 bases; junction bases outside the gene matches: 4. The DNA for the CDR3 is TGTGCCAGCAGCCCGGACAGGTTTGAAAAACTGTTTTTT. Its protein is CASSPDRFEKLFF.

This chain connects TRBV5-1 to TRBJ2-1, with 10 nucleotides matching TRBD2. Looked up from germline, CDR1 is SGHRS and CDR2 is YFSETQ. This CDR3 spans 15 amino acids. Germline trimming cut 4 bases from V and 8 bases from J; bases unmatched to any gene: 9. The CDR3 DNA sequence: TGCGCCAGCAGCCCTAGCGGGAGATCAGGCGATGAGCAGTTCTTC. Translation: CASSPSGRSGDEQFF.

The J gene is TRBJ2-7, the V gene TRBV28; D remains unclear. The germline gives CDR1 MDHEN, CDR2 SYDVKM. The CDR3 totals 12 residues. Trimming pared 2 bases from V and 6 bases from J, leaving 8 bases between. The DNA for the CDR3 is TGTGCCAGCAGTTTAAACTCTCTCGAGCAGTACTTC. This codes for CASSLNSLEQYF.